The text below deals with one TCR beta chain. Its antigen is undetermined. Full-length variable regions came from constant-region reverse primers plus semi-nested Nested Universal Primer A PCR. TCRdb reanalysed the 5' RACE reads using MiXCR and keeps one entry per CDR3 protein. Among about 40,000 distinct CDR3 sequences, 15% to 20% were seen once, and the ten largest hold 2.8%. Purified naive CD4+ T cells were depleted of CD25+ Tregs. The study, taken as a whole, reports: The larger cohort examined one V-J beta rearrangement, not whole repertoires. Tumor memory CD4+ T cell TCR gene usage was found to cluster with blood and lymph node memory CD4+ cells and with lymph node naive CD4+ cells.

Specimen: naive CD4+ T cells sorted from a lymph node. Stated subset: naive CD4+ T cells, CD4+CD45RA+CD25-. This sequence was found in a female donor with breast cancer.

CDR3 in DNA: TGTGCCAGCAGCTTCCTGACCAATGAGCAGTTCTTC. Protein: CASSFLTNEQFF. The rearrangement uses TRBV7-8 and TRBJ2-1; no clear D. CDR1 and CDR2 from the germline V gene are SGHVS and FQNEAQ. V was cut by 3 bases and J by 6 bases, with 6 bases left in between. This CDR3 is 12 amino acids long.